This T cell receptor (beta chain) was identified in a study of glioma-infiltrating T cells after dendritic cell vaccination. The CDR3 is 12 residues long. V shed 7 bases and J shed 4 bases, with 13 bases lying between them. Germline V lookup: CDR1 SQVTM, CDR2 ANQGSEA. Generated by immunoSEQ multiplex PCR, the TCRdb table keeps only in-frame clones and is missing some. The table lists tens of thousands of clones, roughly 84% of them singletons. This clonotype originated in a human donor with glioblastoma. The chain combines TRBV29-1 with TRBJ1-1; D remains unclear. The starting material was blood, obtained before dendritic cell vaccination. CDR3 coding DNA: TGCAGCGCCCAACTCCCGGGCACTGAAGCTTTCTTT. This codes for CSAQLPGTEAFF.